This T cell receptor (beta chain) was recorded in a study of glioma-infiltrating T cells after dendritic cell vaccination. Study overall: Samples are from glioblastoma patients in Phase I and II dendritic cell vaccine trials. Between the early 2000s and the early 2010s, patients got autologous tumor lysate-pulsed dendritic cell vaccines. The vaccine used monocyte-derived dendritic cells pulsed overnight with autologous tumor lysate.

Trimming removed 6 bases at V and 4 bases at J, with 8 bases between. Germline CDR1 reads MDHEN; CDR2 reads SYDVKM. CDR3 length equals 12 residues. Primers: 60 V beta forward and 13 J beta reverse. TCRdb's copy holds only in-frame clones and misses some; the assay was immunoSEQ multiplex PCR. The sample yields over 75,000 clones, more than 80% seen once. Described time point: after dendritic cell vaccination, including at tumor progression/relapse. This specimen consisted of blood, obtained after dendritic cell vaccination. The sequence came from a human donor with glioblastoma. This rearrangement joins TRBV28 to TRBJ2-3; perhaps TRBD1 as D (5 bases). The CDR3 loop is CASSRVADTQYF. In DNA, the CDR3 is TGTGCCAGCAGCAGGGTGGCAGATACGCAGTATTTT.